The sequence of this T cell receptor (beta chain) was determined in a study of radiation and T cells in renal cell carcinoma. Clones were read by immunoSEQ multiplex PCR, and TCRdb kept only the in-frame ones, dropping some. Found here are almost 50,000 clones, around three quarters of them singletons; the top ten hold 29%. The CDR3 extends over 13 amino acids. Looked up from germline, CDR1 is SGHDT and CDR2 is YYEEEE. Trimming cost V 7 bases and J 6 bases; bases outside gene matches: 6. Of note for this clone: The target antigen is unknown.

Study-wide results and caveats: In blood, top tumor clones expanded by 2 weeks, shrinking by 4. Without pretreatment biopsies, baseline tumor clonotype presence was undetermined.

The time point: blood 2 weeks post-SBRT. The treatment: 15 Gy SBRT to primary tumor, nephrectomy 4 weeks later. The chain joins TRBV5-6 to TRBJ2-1, with 8 nucleotides matching TRBD1. The sequenced sample was blood, obtained from a patient whose treatment included radiotherapy and nephrectomy. The TCR originated in an older woman with renal cell carcinoma. CDR3 sequence (DNA): TGTGCCAGCCACAGGGGGATCGTCAATGAGCAGTTCTTC. Translation: CASHRGIVNEQFF. The full variable domain, completed using reference TRBV5-6 and TRBJ2-1, is DAGVTQSPTHLIKTRGQQVTLRCSPKSGHDTVSWYQQALGQGPQFIFQYYEEEERQRGNFPDRFSGHQFPNYSSELNVNALLLGDSALYLCASHRGIVNEQFFGPGTRLTVL.